This T cell receptor beta chain was sequenced during a study of T-cell reconstitution after alpha-beta-depleted transplantation in children. Findings and limits, study-wide: Among T cells one year after transplant, newly produced cells accounted for most counts and diversity. Recipient T cells and thymic progenitors that survived were the source of the high TCRbeta diversity seen at day 60 in some patients. It was reported that alpha-beta T cells came from several hundred expanded graft clones (about two months after transplant).

Researchers prepared the TCRbeta library using unique molecular identifiers, the study reports. From the PCR reads, TCRdb called clonotypes with MiXCR, one entry per CDR3 protein. The sample yields hundreds of thousands of distinct CDR3 sequences, approximately 22% seen once. V shed 3 bases and J shed 5 bases, with 5 bases lying between them. The CDR3 has 12 amino acids. Concerning this clonotype itself: What it binds is unknown. A much larger clone lies a single base off, so this may be a read error.

The starting material was PBMCs, mostly from graft donor cells, obtained 360 days after TCRalphabeta/CD19-depleted stem cell transplant. The chain uses TRBV12-3 or TRBV12-4 and TRBJ1-5; D is unresolved. This sequence originates from a boy younger than two who had a stem cell transplant for acute myeloid leukemia, so the T cells may come from the graft donor. The CDR3 coding sequence is TGTGCCAGCAGTTTTTTCGATCAGCCCCAGCATTTT. Translating it yields CASSFFDQPQHF.